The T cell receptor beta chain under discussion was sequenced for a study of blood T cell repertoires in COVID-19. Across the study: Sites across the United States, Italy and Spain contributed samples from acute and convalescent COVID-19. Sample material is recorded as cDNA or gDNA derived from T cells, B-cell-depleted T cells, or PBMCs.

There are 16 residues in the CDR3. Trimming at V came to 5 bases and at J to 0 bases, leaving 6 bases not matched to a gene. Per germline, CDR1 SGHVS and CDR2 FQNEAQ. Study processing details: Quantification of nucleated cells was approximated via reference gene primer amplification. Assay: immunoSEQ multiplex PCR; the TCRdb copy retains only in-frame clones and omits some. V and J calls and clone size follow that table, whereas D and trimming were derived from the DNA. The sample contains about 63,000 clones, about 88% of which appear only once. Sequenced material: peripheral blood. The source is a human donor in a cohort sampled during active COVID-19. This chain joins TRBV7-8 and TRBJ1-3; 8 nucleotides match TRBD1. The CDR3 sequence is CASSPRTGNSGNTIYF. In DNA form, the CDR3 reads TGTGCCAGCAGCCCGCGGACAGGGAACTCTGGAAACACCATATATTTT. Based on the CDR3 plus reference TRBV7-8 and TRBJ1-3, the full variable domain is GAGVSQSPRYKVAKRGQDVALRCDPISGHVSLFWYQQALGQGPEFLTYFQNEAQLDKSGLPSDRFFAERPEGSVSTLKIQRTQQEDSAVYLCASSPRTGNSGNTIYFGEGSWLTVV.